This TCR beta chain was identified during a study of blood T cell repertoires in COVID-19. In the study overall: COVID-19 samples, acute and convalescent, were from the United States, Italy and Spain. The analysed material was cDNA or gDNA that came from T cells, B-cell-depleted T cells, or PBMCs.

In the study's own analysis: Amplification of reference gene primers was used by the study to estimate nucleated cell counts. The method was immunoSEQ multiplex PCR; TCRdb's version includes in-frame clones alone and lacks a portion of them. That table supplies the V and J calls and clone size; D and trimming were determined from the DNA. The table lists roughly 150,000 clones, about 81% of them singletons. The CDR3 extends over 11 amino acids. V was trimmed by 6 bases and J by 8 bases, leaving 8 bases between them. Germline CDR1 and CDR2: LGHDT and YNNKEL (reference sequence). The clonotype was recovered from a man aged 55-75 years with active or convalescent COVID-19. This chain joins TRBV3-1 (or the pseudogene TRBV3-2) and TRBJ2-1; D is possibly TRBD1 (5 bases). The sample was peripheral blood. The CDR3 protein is CASRKGYEQFF. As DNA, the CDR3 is TGTGCCAGCAGGAAGGGGTATGAGCAGTTCTTC.